Sequencing of this T cell receptor beta chain was carried out in a study of OX40 agonist ivuxolimab in advanced cancers. In terms of the full investigation: Ivuxolimab, which targeted the costimulatory receptor OX40 (CD134), was an agonistic, fully human IgG2 monoclonal antibody. Intravenous ivuxolimab was administered to patients every 2 weeks at six dose levels: 0.01, 0.1, 0.3, 1.5, 3 and 10 mg/kg. Of the roughly 51 dose-escalation patients, hepatocellular carcinoma was present in around 20, melanoma in some 15, renal cell carcinoma in 9 and head and neck cancer in 9. A male proportion of 70% to 90% and a mean age of 60 years, ranging from 23 to 79, were recorded for the dose-escalation cohort. Patients were allowed to have had prior anti-PD-1, anti-PD-L1 or anti-CTLA-4 therapy, and approximately 40% of the dose-escalation patients had been treated with checkpoint inhibitors. Three dose-escalation patients achieved partial responses, one with hepatocellular carcinoma and two with cutaneous melanoma. Peripheral TCRbeta sequencing aimed to test whether ivuxolimab altered TCR sequence diversity and caused clonal T-cell expansion. The paper covers the monotherapy dose-escalation part of the phase I ivuxolimab trial, which included N ≈ 54 patients.

On the study overall, not on this receptor specifically: At doses of 0.1 to 3.0 mg/kg, clonal expansion of both CD4+ and CD8+ blood T cells was observed from baseline to week 6. Which antigens the clonally expanded peripheral T cells were specific for was not determined. Low levels of normalized T-cell clonal expansion were also seen in some nonresponding patients. After ivuxolimab, CD8+ T cells had more expanded clones than CD4+ T cells on average. In partial responders in the 0.1-3.0 mg/kg groups, normalized peripheral clonal expansion was found to be among the lowest, especially among CD8+ T cells.

Genomic DNA was isolated from the sorted cells so that the TCRbeta CDR3 region could be sequenced. The immunoSEQ Assay was used for sequencing of TCRbeta CDR3 regions. TCRdb mirrors the immuneACCESS table, restricted to in-frame sequences. Some clones are absent from its copies; in checked studies, under half trace to an unresolved V gene, and the reason for the others is unknown. The sample table records about 92,000 clones; approximately 90% of these occur just once. The top ten hold 0.25% to 0.35% of the sample. A word on this clone: Its antigen is not yet known. Base-call qualities are not available, and no considerably larger clone is one nucleotide away.

The trial excluded patients who had a history of autoimmune disease or who were on systemic immunosuppression. Peripheral blood for TCR sequencing was collected from all dose cohorts at baseline, on cycle 4 day 1, and on cycle 7 day 1. Samples were obtained from an open-label, multicenter, first-in-human phase I dose-escalation trial of ivuxolimab. Adults with locally advanced or metastatic melanoma, renal cell, hepatocellular, or head and neck squamous cell carcinoma were enrolled in the trial. Before TCR sequencing, CD4+ T cells and CD8+ T cells were sorted from peripheral blood as separate populations. After removal of 7 bases from V and 4 bases from J, the junction retains 8 bases not matched to a gene. CDR1 SNHLY and CDR2 FYNNEI are derived from the germline V gene. Reading from cysteine to phenylalanine, the CDR3 counts 14 amino acids. The CDR3 DNA has 42 bases and is translated from base 1.

The chain couples TRBV2 to TRBJ2-7; the junction holds 9 bases that match TRBD2. The TCR comes from an adult with an advanced solid tumor such as melanoma, head and neck, liver or kidney cancer. The material sequenced was CD4+ or CD8+ T cells sorted from blood, taken in a trial of the OX40 agonist ivuxolimab. The DNA reads as follows: TGTGCCAGCAAGGTAGCGGGAGTGTTATACGAGCAGTACTTC. Its translation is CASKVAGVLYEQYF. Outside the CDR3, residues come from the reference TRBV2 and TRBJ2-7 proteins, so the full variable domain is: EPEVTQTPSHQVTQMGQEVILRCVPISNHLYFYWYRQILGQKVEFLVSFYNNEISEKSEIFDDQFSVERPDGSNFTLKIRSTKLEDSAMYFCASKVAGVLYEQYFGPGTRLTVT.